This entry describes one T cell receptor beta chain. Generated by immunoSEQ multiplex PCR, the TCRdb table keeps only in-frame clones and is missing some. Here the sample spans 200,000 to 300,000 clones, 75% to 90% being singletons. The CDR3 contains 14 residues. Germline CDR1 is MRHNA and CDR2 is SNTAGT. The ends lost 7 bases at V and 9 bases at J; junction bases unmatched: 6. This sample is part of a study of cytomegalovirus exposure and HLA in healthy donors. Specimen: PBMCs. This TCR was recovered from a woman between 25 and 40 years old in good health and CMV-seropositive. The chain links TRBV6-4 to TRBJ2-2; 12 positions agree with TRBD2. CDR3 residues: CASKETSGSRELFF. In nucleotides, the CDR3 is TGTGCCAGCAAGGAGACTAGCGGGAGTCGGGAGCTGTTTTTT.